This note documents a single T cell receptor (beta chain) sequence. The antigen remains undetermined. The PCR ran on 60 Vbeta and 13 Jbeta primers. Sequencing used immunoSEQ multiplex PCR; TCRdb keeps in-frame clones, though not all of them. The profile shows approximately 220,000 clones, about 79% of them singletons. This record comes from a study of cytomegalovirus exposure and HLA in healthy donors. Study as a whole: Of a few hundred genotyped donors, roughly 80% clustered with self-reported Caucasian donors.

Regarding the study as a whole: Some TCR beta chains (over 150 of them) were listed as cytomegalovirus-associated.

CDR1 is MDHEN and CDR2 is SYDVKM in the germline V gene. Trimming shortened V by 6 bases and J by 2 bases, and 10 bases separated the two germline ends. There are 13 residues in the CDR3. The source is a male donor in good health and CMV-seronegative. The sequenced sample consisted of PBMCs. This chain uses TRBV28 with TRBJ2-5; D is unclear. The CDR3 bases are TGTGCCAGCAGCCCCGGGTGGCAAGAGACCCAGTACTTC. Protein sequence: CASSPGWQETQYF.